A selection of T cell receptor beta chains follows, all from one sample in a study of beta chain features in type 1 diabetes. TCRdb's copy holds only in-frame clones and misses some; the assay was immunoSEQ multiplex PCR. The sample shows some 410,000 clones, 11% to 15% of them seen only once. The specimen was naive CD4+ T cells from blood. Source of these receptors: a man aged 25 to 45 in good health. Both conserved end residues are part of each CDR3. The D gene is left open where the match is weak. Some rows have no size entry. The others give once, few or many, or a class for an expanded clone.

CDR3aa: CAGKIQETQYF; CDR3nt: TGTGCCGGAAAAATTCAAGAGACCCAGTACTTC; abundance: few; j_gene: TRBJ2-5; v_gene: TRBV27; d_gene: NA
CDR3aa: CASSGRLTDTQYF; CDR3nt: TGCGCCAGCAGCGGAAGGCTCACAGATACGCAGTATTTT; abundance: NA; j_gene: TRBJ2-3; v_gene: TRBV5-1; d_gene: NA
CDR3aa: CAWTTQGAGAEAFF; CDR3nt: TGTGCCTGGACAACCCAGGGGGCTGGCGCTGAAGCTTTCTTT; abundance: NA; j_gene: TRBJ1-1; v_gene: TRBV30; d_gene: TRBD1
CDR3aa: CASLDRGRNNEQFF; CDR3nt: TGTGCCAGCTTAGACAGGGGGAGGAACAATGAGCAGTTCTTC; abundance: NA; j_gene: TRBJ2-1; v_gene: TRBV6-6; d_gene: TRBD1
CDR3aa: CASSPISRGANVLTF; CDR3nt: TGTGCCAGCAGCCCCATTTCGAGGGGGGCCAACGTCCTGACTTTC; abundance: NA; j_gene: TRBJ2-6; v_gene: TRBV13; d_gene: NA
CDR3aa: CASSPTGGHEKLFF; CDR3nt: TGTGCCAGTAGTCCGACAGGGGGGCATGAAAAACTGTTTTTT; abundance: few; j_gene: TRBJ1-4; v_gene: TRBV19; d_gene: TRBD1
CDR3aa: CASSPKLTSGGRSYNEQFF; CDR3nt: TGTGCCAGCAGCCCTAAATTGACTAGCGGGGGCCGCTCCTACAATGAGCAGTTCTTC; abundance: NA; j_gene: TRBJ2-1; v_gene: TRBV7-2; d_gene: TRBD2
CDR3aa: CASARGDTQYF; CDR3nt: TGTGCCAGCGCCCGTGGAGATACGCAGTATTTT; abundance: NA; j_gene: TRBJ2-3; v_gene: TRBV6-5; d_gene: NA
CDR3aa: CASSEGQGNFYGYTF; CDR3nt: TGTGCCAGCAGCGAGGGACAGGGGAACTTCTATGGCTACACCTTC; abundance: NA; j_gene: TRBJ1-2; v_gene: TRBV9; d_gene: TRBD1
CDR3aa: CASSTGQGPYEQYF; CDR3nt: TGTGCCAGCTCGACTGGACAGGGCCCCTACGAGCAGTACTTC; abundance: NA; j_gene: TRBJ2-7; v_gene: TRBV5-4; d_gene: TRBD1
CDR3aa: CASSVVSPGTPGELFF; CDR3nt: TGTGCCAGCAGCGTAGTTTCTCCAGGGACCCCCGGGGAGCTGTTTTTT; abundance: NA; j_gene: TRBJ2-2; v_gene: TRBV9; d_gene: NA
CDR3aa: CASRGDTQYF; CDR3nt: TGTGCCAGCAGAGGAGATACGCAGTATTTT; abundance: few; j_gene: TRBJ2-3; v_gene: TRBV2; d_gene: NA
CDR3aa: CASSLVSGTDTQYF; CDR3nt: TGCGCCAGCAGCTTGGTATCTGGCACAGATACGCAGTATTTT; abundance: NA; j_gene: TRBJ2-3; v_gene: TRBV5-1; d_gene: NA
CDR3aa: CASSLAGPSSPLHF; CDR3nt: TGTGCCAGCAGTTTGGCCGGGCCAAGTTCACCCCTCCACTTT; abundance: NA; j_gene: TRBJ1-6; v_gene: TRBV6-5; d_gene: NA
CDR3aa: CASSSRTGVGEQFF; CDR3nt: TGTGCCAGCAGCTCTAGGACAGGGGTTGGTGAGCAGTTCTTC; abundance: NA; j_gene: TRBJ2-1; v_gene: TRBV7-2; d_gene: TRBD1
CDR3aa: CASSPYGTASTDTQYF; CDR3nt: TGCGCCAGCAGCCCCTACGGGACAGCAAGCACAGATACGCAGTATTTT; abundance: NA; j_gene: TRBJ2-3; v_gene: TRBV4-1; d_gene: TRBD1
CDR3aa: CASSPNRGGQYEQYF; CDR3nt: TGTGCCAGCAGTCCCAACAGGGGAGGTCAATACGAGCAGTACTTC; abundance: NA; j_gene: TRBJ2-7; v_gene: TRBV6-5; d_gene: NA
CDR3aa: CTSSRPDHSFF; CDR3nt: TGCACCAGCAGCCGCCCCGACCACTCGTTCTTC; abundance: few; j_gene: TRBJ2-1; v_gene: TRBV1; d_gene: NA
CDR3aa: CASRDRGPPTQYF; CDR3nt: TGTGCCAGCAGGGACAGGGGGCCGCCGACCCAGTACTTC; abundance: NA; j_gene: TRBJ2-5; v_gene: TRBV28; d_gene: TRBD1
CDR3aa: CASSPGSQGINIQYF; CDR3nt: TGTGCCAGCTCACCAGGGTCGCAGGGGATAAACATTCAGTACTTC; abundance: few; j_gene: TRBJ2-4; v_gene: TRBV18; d_gene: NA
CDR3aa: CASSEGGRFYNEQFF; CDR3nt: TGTGCCAGCAGTGAGGGAGGGCGCTTTTACAATGAGCAGTTCTTC; abundance: NA; j_gene: TRBJ2-1; v_gene: TRBV25-1; d_gene: TRBD2
CDR3aa: CASSYPDRSSGYTF; CDR3nt: TGTGCCAGCAGTTACCCGGACAGGTCTAGTGGCTACACCTTC; abundance: NA; j_gene: TRBJ1-2; v_gene: TRBV6-5; d_gene: TRBD1
CDR3aa: CASSRRLAGYNEQFF; CDR3nt: TGTGCCAGCAGCAGACGACTAGCGGGATACAATGAGCAGTTCTTC; abundance: few; j_gene: TRBJ2-1; v_gene: TRBV28; d_gene: TRBD2
CDR3aa: CASKRSGGSDTQYF; CDR3nt: TGTGCCAGCAAGCGGAGCGGGGGATCAGATACGCAGTATTTT; abundance: few; j_gene: TRBJ2-3; v_gene: TRBV6-1; d_gene: TRBD2
CDR3aa: CASSLPGPSYNEQFF; CDR3nt: TGTGCCAGCAGCTTACCAGGGCCTTCCTACAATGAGCAGTTCTTC; abundance: few; j_gene: TRBJ2-1; v_gene: TRBV7-2; d_gene: NA
CDR3aa: CASSEWVDGNTIYF; CDR3nt: TGTGCCAGCAGCGAGTGGGTTGATGGAAACACCATATATTTT; abundance: few; j_gene: TRBJ1-3; v_gene: TRBV7-9; d_gene: NA
CDR3aa: CSGRTGGRTEAFF; CDR3nt: TGCAGCGGTCGGACAGGGGGCCGCACTGAAGCTTTCTTT; abundance: NA; j_gene: TRBJ1-1; v_gene: TRBV29-1; d_gene: TRBD1
CDR3aa: CASSLAGGPTDTQYF; CDR3nt: TGTGCCAGCAGCTTGGCGGGAGGGCCAACAGATACGCAGTATTTT; abundance: NA; j_gene: TRBJ2-3; v_gene: TRBV7-2; d_gene: TRBD2
CDR3aa: CASSSSGLAGLNTGELFF; CDR3nt: TGTGCCAGCAGCTCCTCGGGACTAGCGGGTTTGAACACCGGGGAGCTGTTTTTT; abundance: few; j_gene: TRBJ2-2; v_gene: TRBV7-9; d_gene: TRBD2
CDR3aa: CAWNFEWNEQFF; CDR3nt: TGTGCCTGGAATTTTGAGTGGAATGAGCAGTTCTTC; abundance: NA; j_gene: TRBJ2-1; v_gene: TRBV30; d_gene: NA
CDR3aa: CAWSVLGSSAKNIQYF; CDR3nt: TGTGCCTGGAGTGTACTTGGGAGTTCAGCCAAAAACATTCAGTACTTC; abundance: few; j_gene: TRBJ2-4; v_gene: TRBV30; d_gene: NA
CDR3aa: CASRPTGKGSSSYNEQFF; CDR3nt: TGCGCCAGCAGACCGACAGGGAAGGGCTCGAGCTCCTACAATGAGCAGTTCTTC; abundance: NA; j_gene: TRBJ2-1; v_gene: TRBV5-1; d_gene: TRBD1
CDR3aa: CASSFWQGTQPQHF; CDR3nt: TGTGCCAGCAGTTTCTGGCAGGGGACTCAGCCCCAGCATTTT; abundance: few; j_gene: TRBJ1-5; v_gene: TRBV28; d_gene: NA